The 10 T cell receptor beta chains reported below all come from one sample, sequenced in a study of long-term antiretroviral therapy in people with HIV (dated by TCRdb to between 2020 and 2023). The immunoSEQ hsTCRB v3.0 assay was used at survey level resolution to sequence the TRB variable region. Here the immuneACCESS table is served through TCRdb, limited to in-frame sequences with V and J called. Missing clones are a known gap in these copies; in checked studies unresolved V genes cover under half, and the rest lacks a known reason. The sample yields roughly 30,000 clones; more than 75% were counted once. The top ten clones comprise roughly 8.2% of the sample. The specimen was unsorted PBMCs, collected 4.8 to 5 years after starting antiretroviral therapy. These receptors were collected from a middle-aged man with HIV.

J is TRBJ1-4 and V is TRBV6-6; D is ambiguous. The germline V and J ends were trimmed by 1 base and 8 bases, with 11 bases remaining between them. This CDR3 region has 14 residues. Germline loops: CDR1 MNHNY, CDR2 SVGAGI (reference sequence). The CDR3 protein is CASSYYGPKEKLFF. Written as DNA, the CDR3 is TGTGCCAGCAGTTACTACGGTCCGAAGGAAAAACTGTTTTTT.

DNA for the CDR3: TGTGCCAGCTCACCTGAAGGGGGGTATAGCAATCAGCCCCAGCATTTT. The encoded protein is CASSPEGGYSNQPQHF. The chain links TRBV18 to TRBJ1-5, with D possibly TRBD1 on 6 matching bases. CDR1 is KGHSH and CDR2 is LQKENI in the germline V gene. Trimming shortened V by 3 bases and J by 0 bases, and 12 bases separated the two germline ends. The CDR3 consists of 16 residues.

This sequence joins TRBV7-2 and TRBJ2-1, with 10 bases identical to TRBD2. Trimming took 3 bases from V and 4 from J; bases not matched to a gene: 9. Germline V gives CDR1 SGHTA, CDR2 FQGNSA. The CDR3 is 17 residues long. The CDR3 is CASSFSPSGGLYNEQFF. The CDR3 DNA reads TGTGCCAGCAGCTTTTCTCCTAGCGGGGGACTTTACAATGAGCAGTTCTTC.

This chain joins TRBV7-9 and TRBJ2-7, with 10 bases fitting TRBD2. The CDR3 length is 15 residues. Germline V gene lookup returns CDR1 SEHNR and CDR2 FQNEAQ (reference sequence). After removal of 4 bases from V and 4 bases from J, the junction contained 7 bases not matched to a gene. CDR3 DNA: TGTGCCAGCAGCTGGTCCGGGACTAGCGTTTACGAGCAGTACTTC. Translating it yields CASSWSGTSVYEQYF.

A single count supports this clone. The chain joins TRBV2 to TRBJ1-3, with a possible D match to TRBD1 (5 bases). CDR1 and CDR2 (germline): SNHLY, FYNNEI. This CDR3 has 14 residues. Trimming took off 3 bases at V and 4 bases at J, with 10 bases between the two ends. CDR3 in DNA: TGTGCCAGCAGTGAGGGGGTAGTCGGAAACACCATATATTTT. Amino acid sequence: CASSEGVVGNTIYF.

The V call is TRBV6-6, the J call TRBJ2-1, with 11 bases matching TRBD2. Trimming removed 6 bases from V and 6 bases from J; junction bases left unmatched: 7. The CDR3 is 15 amino acids. CDR1 MNHNY and CDR2 SVGAGI come from the germline V gene (reference sequence). CDR3 sequence (DNA): TGTGCCAGCAGCTCCACTAGCGGGGGCCCCAATGAGCAGTTCTTC. Its protein is CASSSTSGGPNEQFF.

DNA for the CDR3: TGTGCCTGGACCGACGGGGGGGTCACCTACAATGAGCAGTTCTTC. It encodes CAWTDGGVTYNEQFF. The chain joins TRBV30 to TRBJ2-1, with 8 bases fitting TRBD2. CDR1 and CDR2 (germline): GTSNPN, SVGIG (reference sequence). The length of the CDR3 is 15 residues. V was pared by 4 bases and J by 2 bases, with 7 bases of the junction left unmatched.

The genes are TRBV5-1 and TRBJ1-5; a weak D match, TRBD1 (6 bases). The germline V gene has CDR1 SGHRS and CDR2 YFSETQ. There are 15 residues in the CDR3. Trimming cost V 4 bases and J 0 bases, with 11 bases left between them. CDR3 nucleotide sequence: TGCGCCAGCAGCCTTGGACAGAATAGCAATCAGCCCCAGCATTTT. It yields the protein CASSLGQNSNQPQHF.

Written as DNA, the CDR3 is TGTGCCAGCAGTGTGTTCGCGGACACGCAAGGGGACTATGGCTACACCTTC. Translating it yields CASSVFADTQGDYGYTF. The J gene is TRBJ1-2, the V gene TRBV6-1; possibly TRBD1 for D (5 bases). CDR1 is MNHNS and CDR2 is SASEGT in the germline V gene. The V end was cut by 4 bases, the J end by 3 bases, with 21 bases between. CDR3 length: 17 amino acids.

The CDR3 DNA follows: TGTGCCAGTAGATGGGGGGCGTTCTTAAAGACCCAGTACTTC. It specifies CASRWGAFLKTQYF. This chain uses TRBV19 with TRBJ2-5; D assignment may be TRBD1 or TRBD2 (6 bases each). From germline, CDR1 is LNHDA and CDR2 SQIVND (reference sequence). The V and J ends lost 6 bases and 6 bases respectively, with 17 bases between them. The CDR3 is made up of 14 amino acids.